These T cell receptor beta chains were read from a single sample in a study of beta chain features in type 1 diabetes. The data were produced by immunoSEQ multiplex PCR, yet TCRdb's version contains in-frame clones alone and is incomplete. Of about 250,000 clones in the sample, about 11% are singletons; the top ten hold 0.017%. The sample consisted of naive CD4+ T cells from blood. The origin of the receptors is a man aged 30 to 39 with type 1 diabetes. Each CDR3 is given with its conserved first and last residue. Fields, in order: V gene, J gene, clone size, D gene, CDR3 protein, CDR3 DNA. D genes are given only for firm matches. The listing skips clone size in some rows; elsewhere it reads once, few, many or a size class.

V gene: TRBV27
J gene: TRBJ1-2
clone size: .
D gene: TRBD1
CDR3 protein: CASSSGTAGGYTF
CDR3 DNA: TGTGCCAGCAGTTCCGGGACAGCTGGGGGCTACACCTTC

V gene: TRBV4-1
J gene: TRBJ2-5
clone size: few
D gene: .
CDR3 protein: CASSQEGQRETQYF
CDR3 DNA: TGCGCCAGCAGCCAAGAGGGGCAACGGGAGACCCAGTACTTC

V gene: TRBV29-1
J gene: TRBJ2-5
clone size: .
D gene: .
CDR3 protein: CSVERVGETQYF
CDR3 DNA: TGCAGCGTTGAGAGGGTGGGGGAGACCCAGTACTTC

V gene: TRBV15
J gene: TRBJ1-2
clone size: .
D gene: TRBD1
CDR3 protein: CATSRERTGDGYTF
CDR3 DNA: TGTGCCACCAGCAGAGAAAGGACAGGGGATGGCTACACCTTC

V gene: TRBV6-5
J gene: TRBJ1-5
clone size: few
D gene: TRBD1
CDR3 protein: CASSSLTGASNQPQHF
CDR3 DNA: TGTGCCAGCAGTTCCCTTACAGGGGCGAGCAATCAGCCCCAGCATTTT

V gene: TRBV29-1
J gene: TRBJ2-1
clone size: .
D gene: TRBD1
CDR3 protein: CSGRTGDEIDEQFF
CDR3 DNA: TGCAGCGGTAGAACAGGGGATGAGATCGATGAGCAGTTCTTC

V gene: TRBV29-1
J gene: TRBJ2-3
clone size: few
D gene: .
CDR3 protein: CSVSGSTDTQYF
CDR3 DNA: TGCAGCGTTTCGGGGAGCACAGATACGCAGTATTTT

V gene: TRBV6-5
J gene: TRBJ2-7
clone size: .
D gene: .
CDR3 protein: CASRSTEGPYEQYF
CDR3 DNA: TGTGCCAGCAGGTCAACAGAGGGCCCTTACGAGCAGTACTTC

V gene: TRBV9
J gene: TRBJ2-7
clone size: few
D gene: .
CDR3 protein: CASSALSTGEQYF
CDR3 DNA: TGTGCCAGCAGCGCGCTCTCCACGGGCGAGCAGTACTTC

V gene: TRBV28
J gene: TRBJ1-1
clone size: .
D gene: TRBD1
CDR3 protein: CASSTGGTNTEAFF
CDR3 DNA: TGTGCCAGCAGTACAGGGGGCACGAACACTGAAGCTTTCTTT

V gene: TRBV11-2
J gene: TRBJ2-5
clone size: few
D gene: .
CDR3 protein: CASSLGVAYQETQYF
CDR3 DNA: TGTGCCAGCAGCTTAGGAGTCGCTTACCAAGAGACCCAGTACTTC

V gene: TRBV2
J gene: TRBJ1-5
clone size: .
D gene: .
CDR3 protein: CASSRRTENQPQHF
CDR3 DNA: TGTGCCAGCAGTAGACGGACAGAGAATCAGCCCCAGCATTTT

V gene: TRBV5-6
J gene: TRBJ1-4
clone size: few
D gene: TRBD1
CDR3 protein: CASSALTGGNEKLFF
CDR3 DNA: TGTGCCAGCAGCGCCCTGACAGGGGGAAATGAAAAACTGTTTTTT

V gene: TRBV9
J gene: TRBJ2-5
clone size: .
D gene: .
CDR3 protein: CASSVEGRSQETQYF
CDR3 DNA: TGTGCCAGCAGCGTAGAGGGGCGCAGCCAAGAGACCCAGTACTTC

V gene: TRBV19
J gene: TRBJ2-7
clone size: few
D gene: TRBD1
CDR3 protein: CASSGGQGHEQYF
CDR3 DNA: TGTGCCAGTAGTGGCGGACAGGGCCACGAGCAGTACTTC

V gene: TRBV9
J gene: TRBJ2-2
clone size: .
D gene: TRBD1
CDR3 protein: CASSVFGTGDTGELFF
CDR3 DNA: TGTGCCAGCAGCGTATTTGGGACAGGAGACACCGGGGAGCTGTTTTTT